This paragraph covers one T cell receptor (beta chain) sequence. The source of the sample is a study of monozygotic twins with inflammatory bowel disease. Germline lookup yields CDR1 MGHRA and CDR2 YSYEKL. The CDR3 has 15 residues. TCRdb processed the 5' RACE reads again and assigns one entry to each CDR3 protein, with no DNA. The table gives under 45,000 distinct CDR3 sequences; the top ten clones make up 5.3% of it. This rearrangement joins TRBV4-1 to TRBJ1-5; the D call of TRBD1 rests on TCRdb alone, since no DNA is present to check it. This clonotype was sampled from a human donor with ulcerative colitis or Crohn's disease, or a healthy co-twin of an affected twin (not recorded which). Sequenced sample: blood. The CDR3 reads CASSQTGQVLWPQHF.